This T cell receptor beta chain was profiled in a study of T cell repertoires in cytomegalovirus infection. As for the study in general: In public TCR beta signatures, there were indications of both CMV infection and matching HLA type. General study results and limits: Individuals carrying CMV plus the relevant HLA were identified by cumulative frequency of public TCR beta families. It was HLA-C-restricted CMV-specific TCR beta clonotypes that dominated the response ex vivo.

Details on this clonotype: Its antigen is not identified.

TCRdb passed the reads through MiXCR, listing each CDR3 protein once. The sample shows about 110,000 distinct CDR3 sequences, roughly a tenth of them seen only once. The CDR3 loop spans 14 amino acids. Germline CDR1 reads LNHDA; CDR2 reads SQIVND (reference sequence). The V gene lost 7 bases and the J gene lost 3 bases, with 15 bases spanning the gap. The specimen sequenced was PBMCs, sequenced either directly or after in vitro stimulation (not recorded which). The genes are TRBV19 and TRBJ1-1; no clear D. The sequence was obtained from a human donor in good health (CMV status not recorded). Some clones in this sample may be carry-over from other donors' samples. CDR3 nucleotide sequence: TGTGCCAGTAATTTGAGGAGGATGGACACTGAAGCTTTCTTT. Protein sequence: CASNLRRMDTEAFF.